This T cell receptor (beta chain) comes out of a study of CD8+ T cells in alopecia areata. Reverse transcription of extracted RNA yielded cDNA, which provided the sequencing template. Generated by immunoSEQ multiplex PCR, the TCRdb table keeps only in-frame clones and is missing some. The sample records a few hundred thousand clones, 67% being singletons. Peripheral blood and lesional scalp punch biopsies were taken from alopecia areata patients. The researchers isolated CD4+ and CD8+ T cells from PBMCs by sorting. This CDR3 has 14 amino acids. With 7 bases clipped from V and 0 bases from J, the junction kept 5 bases outside the gene matches. The germline gives CDR1 SQVTM, CDR2 ANQGSEA.

The chain links TRBV29-1 to TRBJ2-2; 7 nucleotides align to TRBD1. The sequence was obtained from a human donor with alopecia areata. The input for sequencing was CD4+ T cells sorted from blood, taken at week 0. The DNA for the CDR3 is TGCAGCGCCCGGACAGGTTCGAACACCGGGGAGCTGTTTTTT. Its translation is CSARTGSNTGELFF.